These T cell receptor beta chains were read from a single sample in a study of T-cell memory formation after mild COVID-19. TCRdb itself ran the 5' RACE reads through MiXCR, one entry per CDR3 protein. The sample shows over 500,000 distinct CDR3 sequences, 15% to 20% of them seen only once. Source material: PBMCs or a T cell subset sorted from them (not recorded which). Every receptor here comes from an adult woman who had mild COVID-19 (a few samples of this study predate the infection). Cell type and time point are not known. The CDR3 runs from the conserved cysteine through the conserved F or W. Fields, in order: CDR3 length, D gene, J gene, clone size, V gene, CDR3 protein, CDR3 DNA. D genes are given only for firm matches. Expanded clones get a size class; other rows say once, few or many, or leave the size out.

CDR3 length: 15; D gene: TRBD1; J gene: TRBJ2-3; clone size: few; V gene: TRBV4-1; CDR3 protein: CASSQNRGGTDTQYF; CDR3 DNA: TGCGCCAGCAGCCAGAACAGGGGAGGCACAGATACGCAGTATTTT
CDR3 length: 16; D gene: TRBD2; J gene: TRBJ2-1; clone size: few; V gene: TRBV18; CDR3 protein: CASSPGTGGRNNEQFF; CDR3 DNA: TGTGCCAGCTCACCGGGAACGGGGGGAAGAAACAATGAGCAGTTCTTC
CDR3 length: 15; D gene: TRBD1; J gene: TRBJ2-1; clone size: NA; V gene: TRBV12-3/TRBV12-4; CDR3 protein: CASSTGGEHYNEQFF; CDR3 DNA: TGTGCCAGCAGCACAGGGGGCGAACACTACAATGAGCAGTTCTTC
CDR3 length: 14; D gene: NA; J gene: TRBJ1-1; clone size: few; V gene: TRBV20-1; CDR3 protein: CSAHHRAGYTEAFF; CDR3 DNA: TGCAGTGCTCATCACCGGGCCGGTTACACTGAAGCTTTCTTT
CDR3 length: 16; D gene: TRBD1; J gene: TRBJ2-3; clone size: NA; V gene: TRBV7-9; CDR3 protein: CASSSQGDRGSDTQYF; CDR3 DNA: TGTGCCAGCAGCTCACAGGGGGACAGGGGTTCGGATACGCAGTATTTT
CDR3 length: 19; D gene: TRBD2; J gene: TRBJ2-3; clone size: NA; V gene: TRBV9; CDR3 protein: CASSVEVAGGARSADTQYF; CDR3 DNA: TGTGCCAGCAGCGTAGAGGTAGCGGGGGGGGCAAGGTCGGCAGATACGCAGTATTTT
CDR3 length: 15; D gene: NA; J gene: TRBJ2-5; clone size: NA; V gene: TRBV6-5; CDR3 protein: CASTEPGLKKETQYF; CDR3 DNA: TGTGCCAGCACCGAACCGGGACTTAAGAAAGAGACCCAGTACTTC
CDR3 length: 11; D gene: NA; J gene: TRBJ1-2; clone size: few; V gene: TRBV27; CDR3 protein: CASGEGYGYTF; CDR3 DNA: TGTGCCAGCGGAGAAGGCTATGGCTACACCTTC
CDR3 length: 16; D gene: TRBD1; J gene: TRBJ1-5; clone size: NA; V gene: TRBV24-1; CDR3 protein: CATAGTGTGTNQPQHF; CDR3 DNA: TGTGCCACCGCCGGAACCGGGACAGGGACCAATCAGCCCCAGCATTTT
CDR3 length: 17; D gene: NA; J gene: TRBJ1-2; clone size: NA; V gene: TRBV6-5; CDR3 protein: CASSSPFRAGTNYGYTF; CDR3 DNA: TGTGCCAGCAGTTCCCCCTTTAGGGCAGGGACTAACTATGGCTACACCTTC
CDR3 length: 17; D gene: TRBD1; J gene: TRBJ1-1; clone size: few; V gene: TRBV12-3/TRBV12-4; CDR3 protein: CASTPRGTGGRATEAFF; CDR3 DNA: TGTGCCAGCACCCCGCGCGGGACAGGGGGTAGGGCCACTGAAGCTTTCTTT
CDR3 length: 11; D gene: NA; J gene: TRBJ1-1; clone size: NA; V gene: TRBV10-3; CDR3 protein: CAISRNTEAFF; CDR3 DNA: TGTGCCATCAGTCGGAACACTGAAGCTTTCTTT
CDR3 length: 15; D gene: TRBD1; J gene: TRBJ1-1; clone size: once; V gene: TRBV29-1; CDR3 protein: CSVVDTGEGNTEAFF; CDR3 DNA: TGCAGCGTGGTAGACACAGGGGAAGGGAACACTGAAGCTTTCTTT
CDR3 length: 14; D gene: NA; J gene: TRBJ2-3; clone size: few; V gene: TRBV11-2; CDR3 protein: CASSLSLRTDTQYF; CDR3 DNA: TGTGCCAGCAGCTTAAGTCTCCGGACAGATACGCAGTATTTT
CDR3 length: 14; D gene: TRBD1; J gene: TRBJ1-5; clone size: NA; V gene: TRBV6-5; CDR3 protein: CASRRQGSNQPQHF; CDR3 DNA: TGTGCCAGCAGGCGACAGGGGTCCAATCAGCCCCAGCATTTT
CDR3 length: 15; D gene: TRBD2; J gene: TRBJ2-7; clone size: NA; V gene: TRBV12-3/TRBV12-4; CDR3 protein: CASTNRDYPPYEQYF; CDR3 DNA: TGTGCCAGCACCAACCGGGACTATCCACCCTACGAGCAGTACTTC
CDR3 length: 16; D gene: NA; J gene: TRBJ2-7; clone size: few; V gene: TRBV7-9; CDR3 protein: CASSLVIVGVPYEQYF; CDR3 DNA: TGTGCCAGCAGCTTAGTGATCGTGGGGGTTCCCTACGAGCAGTACTTC
CDR3 length: 14; D gene: NA; J gene: TRBJ1-5; clone size: few; V gene: TRBV18; CDR3 protein: CASSPGVSNQPQHF; CDR3 DNA: TGTGCCAGCTCACCAGGGGTTAGCAATCAGCCCCAGCATTTT
CDR3 length: 14; D gene: NA; J gene: TRBJ2-7; clone size: few; V gene: TRBV7-2; CDR3 protein: CASSSLTGTYEQYF; CDR3 DNA: TGTGCCAGCAGCTCCCTGACAGGTACCTACGAGCAGTACTTC
CDR3 length: 11; D gene: NA; J gene: TRBJ1-5; clone size: few; V gene: TRBV4-2; CDR3 protein: CASSHGEAQHF; CDR3 DNA: TGTGCCAGCAGCCATGGTGAGGCCCAGCATTTT
CDR3 length: 13; D gene: TRBD1; J gene: TRBJ2-7; clone size: NA; V gene: TRBV6-1; CDR3 protein: CASSGTGVHEQYF; CDR3 DNA: TGTGCCAGCAGTGGGACAGGGGTCCACGAGCAGTACTTC
CDR3 length: 14; D gene: NA; J gene: TRBJ2-1; clone size: NA; V gene: TRBV20-1; CDR3 protein: CSARPRTGYNEQFF; CDR3 DNA: TGCAGTGCTAGACCACGGACTGGCTACAATGAGCAGTTCTTC
CDR3 length: 19; D gene: NA; J gene: TRBJ1-2; clone size: NA; V gene: TRBV5-1; CDR3 protein: CASSSTLSGELGANYGYTF; CDR3 DNA: TGCGCCAGCAGCTCGACCCTCTCAGGGGAACTCGGGGCTAACTATGGCTACACCTTC
CDR3 length: 18; D gene: NA; J gene: TRBJ1-1; clone size: few; V gene: TRBV3-1; CDR3 protein: CASSQTLRGLPPNTEAFF; CDR3 DNA: TGTGCCAGCAGCCAAACCCTTCGAGGACTCCCTCCGAACACTGAAGCTTTCTTT
CDR3 length: 14; D gene: NA; J gene: TRBJ2-5; clone size: NA; V gene: TRBV13; CDR3 protein: CASSLSNIQETQYF; CDR3 DNA: TGTGCCAGCAGCTTATCCAACATCCAAGAGACCCAGTACTTC
CDR3 length: 17; D gene: TRBD2; J gene: TRBJ2-5; clone size: NA; V gene: TRBV5-1; CDR3 protein: CASSLAGLAGGQETQYF; CDR3 DNA: TGCGCCAGCAGCTTGGCCGGGTTAGCGGGAGGTCAGGAGACCCAGTACTTC
CDR3 length: 16; D gene: TRBD2; J gene: TRBJ2-1; clone size: NA; V gene: TRBV7-9; CDR3 protein: CASSSPAGVAYNEQFF; CDR3 DNA: TGTGCCAGCAGCTCACCAGCGGGAGTAGCATACAATGAGCAGTTCTTC
CDR3 length: 14; D gene: TRBD1; J gene: TRBJ1-2; clone size: once; V gene: TRBV20-1; CDR3 protein: CSALAGGSYYGYTF; CDR3 DNA: TGCAGTGCCTTGGCAGGGGGATCGTACTATGGCTACACCTTC
CDR3 length: 15; D gene: NA; J gene: TRBJ2-1; clone size: few; V gene: TRBV4-3; CDR3 protein: CASSQEGRPTNEQFF; CDR3 DNA: TGCGCCAGCAGCCAAGAGGGACGGCCAACGAATGAGCAGTTCTTC
CDR3 length: 15; D gene: NA; J gene: TRBJ1-1; clone size: NA; V gene: TRBV19; CDR3 protein: CASSIPMGRYTEAFF; CDR3 DNA: TGTGCCAGTAGTATCCCCATGGGAAGATACACTGAAGCTTTCTTT
CDR3 length: 18; D gene: TRBD2; J gene: TRBJ2-3; clone size: NA; V gene: TRBV5-1; CDR3 protein: CASSRGLAGGLHTDTQYF; CDR3 DNA: TGCGCCAGCAGCAGGGGACTAGCGGGGGGCCTACACACAGATACGCAGTATTTT
CDR3 length: 13; D gene: NA; J gene: TRBJ2-7; clone size: few; V gene: TRBV4-1; CDR3 protein: CASSRGGEYEQYF; CDR3 DNA: TGCGCCAGCAGTCGCGGTGGGGAGTACGAGCAGTACTTC
CDR3 length: 15; D gene: NA; J gene: TRBJ1-5; clone size: NA; V gene: TRBV6-5; CDR3 protein: CASSYGGGGNQPQHF; CDR3 DNA: TGTGCCAGCAGTTATGGAGGGGGAGGCAATCAGCCCCAGCATTTT
CDR3 length: 12; D gene: TRBD1; J gene: TRBJ1-1; clone size: few; V gene: TRBV15; CDR3 protein: CATSPDRGEAFF; CDR3 DNA: TGTGCCACCAGCCCGGACAGGGGGGAAGCTTTCTTT
CDR3 length: 12; D gene: NA; J gene: TRBJ1-1; clone size: NA; V gene: TRBV9; CDR3 protein: CASSAESPEAFF; CDR3 DNA: TGTGCCAGCAGCGCCGAGAGCCCTGAAGCTTTCTTT
CDR3 length: 15; D gene: TRBD1; J gene: TRBJ2-3; clone size: many; V gene: TRBV13; CDR3 protein: CASSQPGQGTDTQYF; CDR3 DNA: TGTGCCAGCAGCCAGCCGGGACAGGGGACAGATACGCAGTATTTT
CDR3 length: 20; D gene: TRBD2; J gene: TRBJ2-3; clone size: NA; V gene: TRBV10-3; CDR3 protein: CAIQTRLSTSGEATTDTQYF; CDR3 DNA: TGTGCCATCCAAACCCGTCTGAGCACTAGCGGGGAGGCCACCACAGATACGCAGTATTTT
CDR3 length: 16; D gene: TRBD1; J gene: TRBJ1-3; clone size: few; V gene: TRBV6-1; CDR3 protein: CASSEIIGQGGNTIYF; CDR3 DNA: TGTGCCAGCAGTGAAATCATAGGACAGGGTGGAAACACCATATATTTT
CDR3 length: 16; D gene: NA; J gene: TRBJ1-2; clone size: many; V gene: TRBV5-1; CDR3 protein: CASSLAISTRGYGYTF; CDR3 DNA: TGCGCCAGCAGCTTGGCCATATCGACACGGGGCTATGGCTACACCTTC
CDR3 length: 17; D gene: NA; J gene: TRBJ2-2; clone size: few; V gene: TRBV7-2; CDR3 protein: CASSPPQGGPNTGELFF; CDR3 DNA: TGTGCCAGCAGCCCACCCCAAGGGGGACCGAACACCGGGGAGCTGTTTTTT
CDR3 length: 17; D gene: NA; J gene: TRBJ1-6; clone size: NA; V gene: TRBV29-1; CDR3 protein: CSATVSTRESGFSPLHF; CDR3 DNA: TGCAGCGCGACGGTCTCGACAAGGGAATCGGGTTTTTCACCCCTCCACTTT
CDR3 length: 12; D gene: NA; J gene: TRBJ2-7; clone size: NA; V gene: TRBV29-1; CDR3 protein: CSASHLGYEQYF; CDR3 DNA: TGCAGCGCCTCTCACCTCGGCTACGAGCAGTACTTC
CDR3 length: 14; D gene: NA; J gene: TRBJ2-7; clone size: NA; V gene: TRBV12-3/TRBV12-4; CDR3 protein: CASSLGGAPYEQYF; CDR3 DNA: TGTGCCAGCAGTTTAGGCGGGGCGCCATACGAGCAGTACTTC
CDR3 length: 15; D gene: NA; J gene: TRBJ1-3; clone size: few; V gene: TRBV7-2; CDR3 protein: CASSPDRNSGNTIYF; CDR3 DNA: TGTGCCAGCAGCCCCGACAGAAACTCTGGAAACACCATATATTTT
CDR3 length: 15; D gene: TRBD1; J gene: TRBJ1-6; clone size: few; V gene: TRBV19; CDR3 protein: CATRLEDRVNSPLHF; CDR3 DNA: TGTGCCACCCGTCTGGAGGACAGGGTAAATTCACCCCTCCACTTT
CDR3 length: 16; D gene: NA; J gene: TRBJ2-1; clone size: few; V gene: TRBV5-4; CDR3 protein: CASSFALVSSYNEQFF; CDR3 DNA: TGTGCCAGCAGCTTTGCTCTAGTGAGCTCCTACAATGAGCAGTTCTTC
CDR3 length: 13; D gene: TRBD2; J gene: TRBJ2-7; clone size: few; V gene: TRBV3-1; CDR3 protein: CASSPMTSGLQYF; CDR3 DNA: TGTGCCAGCAGCCCTATGACTAGCGGGTTGCAGTACTTC
CDR3 length: 14; D gene: NA; J gene: TRBJ2-6; clone size: NA; V gene: TRBV7-9; CDR3 protein: CASSSPTGANVLTF; CDR3 DNA: TGTGCCAGCAGCTCCCCAACTGGGGCCAACGTCCTGACTTTC